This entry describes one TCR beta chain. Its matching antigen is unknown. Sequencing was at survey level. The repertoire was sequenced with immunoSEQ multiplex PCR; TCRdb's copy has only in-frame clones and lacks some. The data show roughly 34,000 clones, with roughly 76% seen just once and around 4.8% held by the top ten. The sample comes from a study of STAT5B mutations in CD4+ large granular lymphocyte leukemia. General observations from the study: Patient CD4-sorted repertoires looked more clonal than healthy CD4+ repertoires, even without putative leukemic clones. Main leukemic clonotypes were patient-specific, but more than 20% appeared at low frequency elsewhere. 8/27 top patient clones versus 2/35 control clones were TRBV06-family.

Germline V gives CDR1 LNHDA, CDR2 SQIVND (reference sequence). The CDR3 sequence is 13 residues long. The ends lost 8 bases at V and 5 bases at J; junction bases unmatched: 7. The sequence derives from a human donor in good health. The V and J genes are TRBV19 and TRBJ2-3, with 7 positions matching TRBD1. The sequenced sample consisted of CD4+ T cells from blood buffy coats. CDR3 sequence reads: CASLRQGQDTQYF. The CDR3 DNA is TGTGCCAGTCTCCGACAGGGTCAAGATACGCAGTATTTT.